This T cell receptor (beta chain) is drawn from a study of identical twins. Healthy Caucasian donors formed the entire cohort. MiXCR was run by TCRdb on the 5' RACE reads, yielding one entry per CDR3 protein. The repertoire holds 1.5 million to 2 million distinct CDR3 sequences, with under 35% as singletons. The V end lost 4 bases, the J end lost 12 bases, and 2 bases lay between the germline ends. Germline CDR1 and CDR2: SGHRS and YFSETQ. CDR3 length equals 8 residues. The receptor was derived from a newborn girl in good health. This chain links TRBV5-1 with TRBJ2-4; D is uncertain. Sequencing used cord blood. Here the CDR3 reads CASSDQYF. The CDR3 DNA is TGCGCCAGCAGCGATCAGTACTTC.